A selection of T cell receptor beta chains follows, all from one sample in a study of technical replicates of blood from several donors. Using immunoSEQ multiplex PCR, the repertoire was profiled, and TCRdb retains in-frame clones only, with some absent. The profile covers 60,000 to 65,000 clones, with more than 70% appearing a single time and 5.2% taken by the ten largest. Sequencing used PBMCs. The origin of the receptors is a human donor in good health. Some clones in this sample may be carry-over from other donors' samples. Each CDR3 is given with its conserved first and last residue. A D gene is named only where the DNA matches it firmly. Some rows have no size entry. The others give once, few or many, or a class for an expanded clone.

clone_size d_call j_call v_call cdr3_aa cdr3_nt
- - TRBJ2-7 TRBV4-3 CASSQMPGDSYEQYF TGCGCCAGCAGCCAAATGCCGGGAGACTCCTACGAGCAGTACTTC
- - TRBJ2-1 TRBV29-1 CSVGTAKSSYNEQFF TGCAGCGTTGGGACTGCCAAGAGCTCCTACAATGAGCAGTTCTTC
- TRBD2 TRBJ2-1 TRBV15 CATSRIAGKQFF TGTGCCACCAGCAGAATAGCGGGAAAGCAGTTCTTC
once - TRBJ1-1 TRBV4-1 CASSQVGQGYTEAFF TGCGCCAGCAGCCAAGTAGGGCAGGGGTACACTGAAGCTTTCTTT
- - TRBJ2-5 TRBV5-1 CASSLAEQGPLRIQYF TGCGCCAGCAGCTTGGCCGAACAGGGCCCCCTTAGAATCCAGTACTTC
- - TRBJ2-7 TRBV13 CASSPIDSPYEQYF TGTGCCAGCAGCCCCATCGACAGCCCCTACGAGCAGTACTTC
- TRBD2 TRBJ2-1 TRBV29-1 CSVSGLAVNEQFF TGCAGCGTTTCCGGACTAGCGGTAAATGAGCAGTTCTTC
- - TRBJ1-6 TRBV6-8 CASLGADYNSPLHF TGTGCCAGCCTCGGAGCAGATTATAATTCACCCCTCCACTTT
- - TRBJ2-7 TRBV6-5 CASSYKERIYEQYF TGTGCCAGCAGTTACAAGGAGAGGATCTACGAGCAGTACTTC
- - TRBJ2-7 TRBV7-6 CASSEPGYEQYF TGTGCCAGCAGCGAGCCGGGCTACGAGCAGTACTTC
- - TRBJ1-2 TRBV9 CASSALEGYGYTF TGTGCCAGCAGCGCTTTGGAGGGTTATGGCTACACCTTC
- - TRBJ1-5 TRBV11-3 CASSPRQYKNNQPQHF TGTGCCAGCAGCCCCCGTCAGTACAAGAACAATCAGCCCCAGCATTTT